Following are 18 T cell receptor beta chains from one sample sequenced in a study of blood T cell repertoires in COVID-19. TCRdb's copy holds only in-frame clones and misses some; the assay was immunoSEQ multiplex PCR. This sample carries fewer than 200,000 clones, more than 65% of them seen once, and the ten largest clones take roughly 15%. The sample consisted of PBMCs or T cells enriched from blood (not recorded which). Receptors were obtained from a man aged 50 or older who had recovered from COVID-19.

The V call is TRBV6-5, the J call TRBJ1-2; 8 bases are shared with TRBD1. The CDR3 covers 12 residues. From germline, CDR1 is MNHEY and CDR2 SVGAGI. Trimming took 8 bases from V and 7 from J; bases not matched to a gene: 6. The CDR3 reads CASASQGAGYTF. Written as DNA, the CDR3 is TGTGCCAGCGCCAGCCAGGGGGCTGGCTACACCTTC.

V and J are TRBV11-3 and TRBJ1-2; 11 bases are a match to TRBD1. The CDR3 extends over 15 amino acids. The J segment lost 8 bases and the V segment lost 4 bases, leaving 9 bases of the junction unmatched. In germline, CDR1 is SGHNT, CDR2 YENEEA. As DNA, the CDR3 is TGTGCCAGCAGCTGCCCCGGGACAGGGGGAACGGGCTACACCTTC. This sequence encodes CASSCPGTGGTGYTF.

The chain recombines TRBV5-4 with TRBJ2-7; D possibly corresponds to TRBD1 (5 bases). The CDR3 covers 14 residues. Trimming removed 4 bases at V and 0 bases at J, with 11 bases between. Per germline, CDR1 SGHNT and CDR2 YYREEE (reference sequence). CDR3 DNA: TGTGCCAGCAGCACTCAGGGTTACTCCTACGAGCAGTACTTC. Translating it yields CASSTQGYSYEQYF.

The V call is TRBV13, the J call TRBJ2-7; 8 nucleotides align to TRBD1. The CDR3 totals 14 residues. Germline CDR1 reads PRHDT; CDR2 reads FYEKMQ (reference sequence). The V gene end was trimmed by 7 bases and the J gene end by 6 bases; junction bases not matched to a gene: 11. CDR3 protein: CASTKQGAPGEQYF. The CDR3 nucleotides read TGTGCCAGCACCAAGCAGGGGGCTCCGGGCGAGCAGTACTTC.

This clone was seen a single time. The chain employs TRBV7-9 and TRBJ1-2, with a weak D call TRBD1 (5 bases). The CDR3 extends over 13 amino acids. With 3 bases removed from V and 2 bases from J, the gap between germline ends came to 7 bases. Germline lookup yields CDR1 SEHNR and CDR2 FQNEAQ (reference sequence). In nucleotides, the CDR3 is TGTGCCAGCAGCTTTGACAGAAACTATGGCTACACCTTC. Translation gives CASSFDRNYGYTF.

The chain has TRBV5-1 and TRBJ1-2; 10 positions match TRBD1. Germline V gives CDR1 SGHRS, CDR2 YFSETQ. There are 16 residues in the CDR3. J gave up 2 bases and V 5 bases, and 9 bases lay outside the gene matches. CDR3 DNA sequence: TGCGCCAGCAGTTCCCACCGGGACAGGGGAAACTATGGCTACACCTTC. Protein sequence: CASSSHRDRGNYGYTF. Supplemented by reference TRBV5-1 and TRBJ1-2, the full variable domain reads KAGVTQTPRYLIKTRGQQVTLSCSPISGHRSVSWYQQTPGQGLQFLFEYFSETQRNKGNFPGRFSGRQFSNSRSEMNVSTLELGDSALYLCASSSHRDRGNYGYTFGSGTRLTVV.

This clone appeared a single time. This chain connects TRBV11-2 to TRBJ2-3; 11 bases map to TRBD2. J was trimmed by 4 bases and V by 2 bases; bases with no gene match: 5. The length of the CDR3 is 16 residues. The germline gives CDR1 SGHAT, CDR2 FQNNGV. The CDR3 DNA sequence: TGTGCCAGCAGCTTAACCGGGACTAGCGGCTCAGATACGCAGTATTTT. Translation: CASSLTGTSGSDTQYF. Full variable domain (missing parts from reference TRBV11-2 and TRBJ2-3): EAGVAQSPRYKIIEKRQSVAFWCNPISGHATLYWYQQILGQGPKLLIQFQNNGVVDDSQLPKDRFSAERLKGVDSTLKIQPAKLEDSAVYLCASSLTGTSGSDTQYFGPGTRLTVL.

The gene calls are TRBV11-3 and TRBJ2-2; D gene uncertain. Per germline, CDR1 SGHNT and CDR2 YENEEA. V lost 0 bases to trimming and J lost 4 bases, with 9 bases between them. The CDR3 runs to 15 residues. CDR3 sequence reads: CASSLEATGTGELFF. The DNA for the CDR3 is TGTGCCAGCAGCTTAGAAGCGACGGGCACCGGGGAGCTGTTTTTT. The full variable domain, rest sourced from reference TRBV11-3 and TRBJ2-2, is EAGVVQSPRYKIIEKKQPVAFWCNPISGHNTLYWYLQNLGQGPELLIRYENEEAVDDSQLPKDRFSAERLKGVDSTLKIQPAELGDSAVYLCASSLEATGTGELFFGEGSRLTVL.

This clone was counted a single time. The chain links TRBV27 to TRBJ1-6; D is possibly TRBD1 (5 bases). Trimming left V 5 bases short and J 0 bases short, with 17 bases between. This CDR3 spans 18 amino acids. Germline V gene sequence: CDR1 MNHEY, CDR2 SMNVEV (reference sequence). The CDR3 loop reads CASSRSTGISSYNSPLHF. Written as DNA, the CDR3 is TGTGCCAGCAGTCGATCCACAGGTATAAGCTCCTATAATTCACCCCTCCACTTT.

This chain links TRBV5-1 with TRBJ1-2, with D maybe TRBD1 (6 bases). The CDR3 loop spans 15 amino acids. Germline V gene lookup returns CDR1 SGHRS and CDR2 YFSETQ. Trimming pared 4 bases from V and 1 base from J, leaving 14 bases between. The CDR3 nucleotides read TGCGCCAGCAGCATACAGGGCGGGTATAACTATGGCTACACCTTC. Translation gives CASSIQGGYNYGYTF.

V is TRBV28 and J is TRBJ2-1; 14 bases are a match to TRBD2. CDR3 size: 15 residues. Losses at the gene ends were 2 bases for V and 11 bases for J; bases not matched to a gene: 5. CDR1 MDHEN and CDR2 SYDVKM come from the germline V gene. The CDR3 sequence: CASSLPTSGGGKQFF. CDR3 in DNA: TGTGCCAGCAGTTTACCGACTAGCGGGGGGGGGAAGCAGTTCTTC.

The V and J genes are TRBV5-1 and TRBJ1-3; no clear D. Germline CDR1 and CDR2: SGHRS and YFSETQ. This CDR3 is built from 12 residues. Trimming left V 4 bases short and J 4 bases short, with 6 bases between. CDR3 loop: CASSPPGNTIYF. Written as DNA, the CDR3 is TGCGCCAGCAGCCCCCCAGGAAACACCATATATTTT.

This clone was seen a single time. This rearrangement joins TRBV10-3 to TRBJ1-3; D remains ambiguous. Trimming stripped 8 bases from V and 2 bases from J, with 7 bases between. This CDR3 is 12 amino acids long. CDR1 is ENHRY, CDR2 SYGVKD, per germline. CDR3 nucleotide sequence: TGTGCCATCGGGCAGGCTGGAAACACCATATATTTT. Amino acids: CAIGQAGNTIYF.

The count of this clone is one. V gene TRBV4-1 combines with J gene TRBJ2-7; 8 bases fit TRBD2. The germline V gene has CDR1 MGHRA and CDR2 YSYEKL. This CDR3 comprises 16 residues. V shed 3 bases and J 7 bases; nucleotides not matched to a gene: 14. CDR3: CASSQAGLGALREQYF. CDR3 nucleotides: TGCGCCAGCAGCCAGGCGGGACTAGGGGCACTACGGGAGCAGTACTTC.

The gene calls are TRBV7-9 and TRBJ2-7, with TRBD1 as a possible D gene (5 bases). This CDR3 contains 16 residues. Germline CDR1 reads SEHNR; CDR2 reads FQNEAQ (reference sequence). With 1 base removed from V and 2 bases from J, the gap between germline ends came to 15 bases. The CDR3 DNA is TGTGCCAGCAGCTTAGAGGGGTCAGTCTCAACCTACGAGCAGTACTTC. The encoded protein is CASSLEGSVSTYEQYF.

J is TRBJ2-3 and V is TRBV5-1, with 10 bases aligning to TRBD1. Germline-derived CDR1 and CDR2 are SGHRS and YFSETQ. V lost 3 bases and J lost 3; bases outside the gene matches: 4. This CDR3 has 15 residues. The CDR3 region is CASSYRDRGTDTQYF. The CDR3 DNA reads as TGCGCCAGCAGCTACCGGGACAGGGGTACAGATACGCAGTATTTT.

This clone showed up just a few times. As DNA, the CDR3 is TGTGCCAGCAGCTTATCAACCAACAGGGGTCGTCTGGGCTACACCTTC. This sequence encodes CASSLSTNRGRLGYTF. The chain couples TRBV7-9 to TRBJ1-2; the match to TRBD1 covers 7 bases. CDR3 size: 16 residues. The junction had 14 bases not matched to a gene; V was cut back by 2 bases and J by 8 bases. Germline CDR1 SEHNR, CDR2 FQNEAQ (reference sequence).

The rearrangement uses TRBV20-1 and TRBJ1-6; a weak D match, TRBD1 (5 bases). From germline, CDR1 is DFQATT and CDR2 SNEGSKA (reference sequence). V shed 3 bases and J shed 4 bases, with 10 bases lying between them. This CDR3 has 14 residues. The CDR3 DNA reads as TGCAGTGCTAGTCGATCAGGGTATAATTCACCCCTCCACTTT. Translated, it gives CSASRSGYNSPLHF.